This section outlines one T cell receptor beta chain sequence together with its context. This clonotype appeared a few times. It has no known antigen specificity. Base qualities are missing; no much larger clone stands one base away. Cut back by 0 bases and 6 bases, the V and J ends lie 9 bases apart. The germline V gene yields SGHRS for CDR1 and YFSETQ for CDR2. Spanning cysteine to phenylalanine, the CDR3 consists of 13 amino acids. The entry retains the CDR3 DNA only, 39 bases that are in frame from base 1. The time point tag for this specimen amounts to: patch test 3, about 24 weeks after DPC sensitization. The treatment or condition label for this specimen denotes: therapeutic diphenylcyclopropenone sensitization with weekly scalp DPC. At every patch-test visit, the blood draw took place before the patch test was put on. Eligible patients were aged 18 to 70, diagnosed with alopecia, deemed suitable for DPC therapy, and excluded if pregnant. Total RNA was extracted from unfractionated whole blood collected in Tempus Blood RNA tubes.

The data were obtained in a study of human T cells and chemical hapten exposure (dated by TCRdb to about 2021). Regarding the study in general: For sensitization, 2% DPC in acetone was applied to a 2 cm by 2 cm area of upper inner arm skin. Weekly therapeutic DPC doses were additionally applied to the scalp of patients throughout the roughly 23-week study period. Patch testing was done on the upper back using Finn chambers containing 0.01% DPC, and results were scored after 6 days according to International Contact Dermatitis Research Group standards. The patient cohort, mostly female, included alopecia areata with under or over 50% scalp involvement, alopecia totalis and alopecia universalis. The libraries were sequenced as a pool, and the TCR yield per sample differed mostly because of small variations in library volumes within the pool. Peripheral blood TCR repertoire changes were tracked in vivo in alopecia patients during primary and secondary sensitization to the hapten diphenylcyclopropenone (DPC). Blood was sampled from patients pre-sensitization (week 0) and at 2, 6 and about 24 weeks after DPC sensitization. Roughly 30 alopecia patients gave blood for TCR sequencing at one to four time points (pre-sensitization, 2, 6 and 24 weeks).

What the study reported, not specific to this receptor: Because every patient had alopecia, a presumed autoimmune disease, the patients' immune response might differ from that of healthy individuals. DPC sensitization did not change the number of TCRs with a frequency above 1 in 1000, and there was no evidence of changes in global repertoire structure. Repeated subsampling changed both the strength of the expansion versus patch-test correlation and the threshold at which the correlation became significant. Patch test score correlated positively with the number of PT1 expanded TCRs, reaching significance at thresholds 8, 16 and 32 but not at 4. Expanded TCRs formed significantly more large CDR3 similarity clusters than pre-sensitization or healthy control sets, consistent with antigen-driven responses.

The library was made by RACE. The sequencer listed for this sample is NextSeq 500. During library preparation, unique molecular identifiers were attached to individual cDNA molecules so that TCRs could be counted in a quantitative, reproducible way. Each blood RNA sample was used to sequence both TCR alpha and TCR beta chains. From the authors' description of their analysis: The median number of TCRs per sample was roughly 98,000, ranging from roughly 20,000 to 700,000. The Decombinator software suite was used to annotate V, J and CDR3 in the TCR reads. Every sample was subsampled to the same number of TCRs (28,000) for the PS versus PT1 abundance plots. TCRs were defined as expanded if absent before sensitization and observed at least eight times at the 2-week time point. TCRdb trimmed the raw reads at Q25, called clones with MiXCR and kept productive beta chains. Rows matching on CDR3 protein sequence are summarized as one entry with the most common DNA and genes. These V and J calls are TCRdb output, not the study's own analysis. This sample has roughly 50,000 distinct CDR3 sequences in its table, and about 10% of those were observed once. The ten top clones hold roughly 15% of the sample.

This receptor was identified in a woman aged 40 to 50 with alopecia areata. Some clones in this sample may be carry-over from other donors' samples. The chain is made from TRBV5-1 and TRBJ1-1, with the D segment identity uncertain. Source: whole blood, taken in connection with sensitization to the hapten diphenylcyclopropenone (DPC). The CDR3 region has the sequence CASSLAGQPEAFF. The DNA is as follows: TGCGCCAGCAGCTTGGCTGGGCAACCTGAAGCTTTCTTT.